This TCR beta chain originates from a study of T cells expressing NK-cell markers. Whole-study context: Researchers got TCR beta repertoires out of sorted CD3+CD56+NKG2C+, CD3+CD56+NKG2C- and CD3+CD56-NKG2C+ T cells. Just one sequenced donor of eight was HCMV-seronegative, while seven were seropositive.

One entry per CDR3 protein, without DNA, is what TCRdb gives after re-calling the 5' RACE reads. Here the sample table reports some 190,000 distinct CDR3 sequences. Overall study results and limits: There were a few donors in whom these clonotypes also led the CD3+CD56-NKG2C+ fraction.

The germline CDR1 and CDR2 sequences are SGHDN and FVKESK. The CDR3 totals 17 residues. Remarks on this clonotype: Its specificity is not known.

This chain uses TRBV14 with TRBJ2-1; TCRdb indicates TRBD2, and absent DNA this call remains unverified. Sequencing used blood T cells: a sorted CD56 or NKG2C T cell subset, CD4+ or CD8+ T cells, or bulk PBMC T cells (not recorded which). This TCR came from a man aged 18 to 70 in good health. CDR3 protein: CASSQDATSGGADEQFF.